Listed here are 10 T cell receptor beta chains from one sample, sequenced in a study of human T cells and chemical hapten exposure. MiXCR, applied by TCRdb to the RACE reads, yields one record per CDR3 protein. The table shows 84,000 or so distinct CDR3 sequences, with under 12% occurring only once. The time point is: patch test 1, 2 weeks after DPC sensitization. The treatment is: therapeutic diphenylcyclopropenone sensitization with weekly scalp DPC. The specimen was whole blood, collected in connection with sensitization to the hapten diphenylcyclopropenone (DPC). These receptors originate from a man between 40 and 49 years old with alopecia areata. Some clones in this sample may be carry-over from other donors' samples.

The CDR3 is CSVDGTGPTYNEQFF. The DNA of the CDR3 is TGCAGCGTTGATGGGACAGGGCCTACCTACAATGAGCAGTTCTTC. V gene TRBV29-1 combines with J gene TRBJ2-1; 9 bases fit TRBD1. The germline gives CDR1 SQVTM, CDR2 ANQGSEA. The CDR3 sequence is 15 residues long. Trimming cost V 3 bases and J 2 bases; bases outside gene matches: 5.

This clonotype was detected a few times. The rearrangement links TRBV24-1 to TRBJ2-1; D unresolved. V lost 1 base and J lost 9, with 9 bases in between. The V gene's germline CDR1 is KGHDR and CDR2 SFDVKD. CDR3 length: 13 amino acids. CDR3: CATSDLTGLEQFF. Here the CDR3 DNA reads TGTGCCACCAGTGATTTAACGGGTCTTGAGCAGTTCTTC.

The chain links TRBV20-1 to TRBJ2-1; maybe TRBD2 (5 bases). With 6 bases removed from V and 10 bases from J, the gap between germline ends came to 22 bases. CDR1 and CDR2 from the germline V gene are DFQATT and SNEGSKA (reference sequence). The CDR3 loop spans 14 amino acids. The CDR3 protein is CSARAVDGPREQFF. CDR3 coding DNA: TGCAGTGCCCGAGCGGTAGATGGGCCGAGGGAGCAGTTCTTC.

This clonotype was counted only a few times. CDR3 sequence (DNA): TGTGCCACCAGTGACCCCATGGTAGGGGGCGCTGGTGAGCAGTTCTTC. Translating it yields CATSDPMVGGAGEQFF. The chain uses TRBV24-1 and TRBJ2-1; 7 bases match TRBD1. Germline assignment: CDR1 KGHDR and CDR2 SFDVKD. V lost 4 bases to trimming and J lost 9 bases; unmatched junction nucleotides: 14. The CDR3 extends over 16 amino acids.

The chain employs TRBV4-2 and TRBJ1-5; 9 bases are a match to TRBD1. V lost 1 base, J lost 9 bases, and 7 bases stayed unmatched. CDR3 size: 15 residues. Germline values: CDR1 LGHNA, CDR2 YNFKEQ. This CDR3 is CASSQVRTGDGPQHF. The CDR3 DNA is TGTGCCAGCAGCCAAGTCAGGACAGGGGATGGGCCCCAGCATTTT.

This chain uses TRBV11-2 with TRBJ2-3; 9 bases agree with TRBD2. This CDR3 comprises 16 residues. Germline values: CDR1 SGHAT, CDR2 FQNNGV. The V and J ends lost 3 bases and 3 bases, in that order; junction bases with no gene match: 7. The CDR3 region is CASSFAYSGSTDTQYF. CDR3 nucleotide sequence: TGTGCCAGCAGCTTTGCGTATAGCGGGAGTACAGATACGCAGTATTTT.

This chain uses TRBV6-2 or TRBV6-3 with TRBJ2-7; D remains unclear. Trimming removed 5 bases from V and 7 bases from J, with 12 bases in between. CDR1 MNHEY and CDR2 SVGEGT come from the germline V gene. The CDR3 contains 12 residues. CDR3 bases: TGTGCCAGCAGTACGAGCAGACGGGAGCAGTACGTC. It encodes CASSTSRREQYV.

This clonotype was observed many times. CDR3 protein: CASSLGPEYNSPLHF. DNA of the CDR3: TGTGCCAGCAGCTTAGGACCCGAGTATAATTCACCCCTCCACTTT. The chain joins TRBV11-2 to TRBJ1-6, with no clear D. This CDR3 spans 15 amino acids. CDR1 is SGHAT and CDR2 is FQNNGV in the germline V gene. Trimming removed 1 base from V and 4 bases from J, with 8 bases in between.

The rearrangement uses TRBV3-1 and TRBJ2-7; D remains ambiguous. The CDR3 runs to 13 residues. CDR1 LGHDT and CDR2 YNNKEL come from the germline V gene (reference sequence). Trimming removed 2 bases from V and 5 bases from J, with 10 bases in between. The CDR3 reads CASSQNGQNEQYV. CDR3 bases: TGTGCCAGCAGCCAAAACGGTCAAAACGAGCAGTACGTC.

This clonotype was counted a few times. The V call is TRBV4-2, the J call TRBJ2-2, with 8 nucleotides matching TRBD2. This CDR3 has 16 amino acids. V trimming: 4 bases; J trimming: 3 bases; junction bases outside the gene matches: 7. CDR1 and CDR2 (germline): LGHNA, YNFKEQ. The CDR3 here is CASSPSSGRDTGELFF. The CDR3 nucleotides read TGTGCCAGCAGCCCTTCTAGCGGGCGCGACACCGGGGAGCTGTTTTTT.